This T cell receptor (beta chain) originates from a study of CDR3 diversity in severe acne. The germline V gene encodes CDR1 LNHDA and CDR2 SQIVND (reference sequence). Trimming left V 7 bases short and J 0 bases short, with 9 bases between. This CDR3 region has 13 residues. This clonotype has a count of ten or more. TCRdb reprocessed the PCR reads via MiXCR and lists one record per CDR3 protein. The sample includes over 100,000 distinct CDR3 sequences, under 60% of them seen just once. The source of this sequence is a male donor with acne. The J gene is TRBJ1-1, the V gene TRBV19; D is undetermined. The sequencing input was blood. CDR3 protein: CASKAKLNTEAFF. The CDR3 coding sequence is TGTGCCAGTAAAGCGAAACTGAACACTGAAGCTTTCTTT.